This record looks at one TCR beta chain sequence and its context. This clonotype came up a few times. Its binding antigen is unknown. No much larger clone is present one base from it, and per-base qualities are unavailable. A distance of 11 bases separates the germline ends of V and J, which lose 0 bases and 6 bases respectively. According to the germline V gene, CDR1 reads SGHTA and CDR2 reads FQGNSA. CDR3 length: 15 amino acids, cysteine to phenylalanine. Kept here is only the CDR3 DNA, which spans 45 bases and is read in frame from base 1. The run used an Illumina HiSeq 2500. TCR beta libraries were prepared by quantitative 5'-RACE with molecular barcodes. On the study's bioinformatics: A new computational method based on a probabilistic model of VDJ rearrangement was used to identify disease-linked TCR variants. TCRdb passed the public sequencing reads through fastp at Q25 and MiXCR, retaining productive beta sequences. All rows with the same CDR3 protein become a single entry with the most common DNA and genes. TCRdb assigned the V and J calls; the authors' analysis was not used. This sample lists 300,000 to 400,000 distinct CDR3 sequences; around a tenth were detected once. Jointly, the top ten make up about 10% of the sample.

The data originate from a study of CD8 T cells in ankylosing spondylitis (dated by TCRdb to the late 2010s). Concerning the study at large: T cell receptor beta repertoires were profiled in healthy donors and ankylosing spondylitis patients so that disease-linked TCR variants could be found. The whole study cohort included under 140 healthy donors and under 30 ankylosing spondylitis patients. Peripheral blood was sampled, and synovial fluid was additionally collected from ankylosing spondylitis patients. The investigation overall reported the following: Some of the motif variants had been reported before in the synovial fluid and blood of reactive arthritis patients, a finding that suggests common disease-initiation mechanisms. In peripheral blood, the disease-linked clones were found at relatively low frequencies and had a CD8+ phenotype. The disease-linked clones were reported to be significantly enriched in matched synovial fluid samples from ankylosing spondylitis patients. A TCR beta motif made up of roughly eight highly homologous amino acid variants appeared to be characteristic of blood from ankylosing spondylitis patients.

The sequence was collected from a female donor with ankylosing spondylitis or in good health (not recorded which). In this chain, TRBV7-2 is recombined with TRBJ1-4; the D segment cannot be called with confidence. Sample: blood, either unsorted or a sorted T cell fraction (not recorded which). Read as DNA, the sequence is TGTGCCAGCAGCTTAGCGGGTGTCGGCTATGAAAAACTGTTTTTT. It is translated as CASSLAGVGYEKLFF.